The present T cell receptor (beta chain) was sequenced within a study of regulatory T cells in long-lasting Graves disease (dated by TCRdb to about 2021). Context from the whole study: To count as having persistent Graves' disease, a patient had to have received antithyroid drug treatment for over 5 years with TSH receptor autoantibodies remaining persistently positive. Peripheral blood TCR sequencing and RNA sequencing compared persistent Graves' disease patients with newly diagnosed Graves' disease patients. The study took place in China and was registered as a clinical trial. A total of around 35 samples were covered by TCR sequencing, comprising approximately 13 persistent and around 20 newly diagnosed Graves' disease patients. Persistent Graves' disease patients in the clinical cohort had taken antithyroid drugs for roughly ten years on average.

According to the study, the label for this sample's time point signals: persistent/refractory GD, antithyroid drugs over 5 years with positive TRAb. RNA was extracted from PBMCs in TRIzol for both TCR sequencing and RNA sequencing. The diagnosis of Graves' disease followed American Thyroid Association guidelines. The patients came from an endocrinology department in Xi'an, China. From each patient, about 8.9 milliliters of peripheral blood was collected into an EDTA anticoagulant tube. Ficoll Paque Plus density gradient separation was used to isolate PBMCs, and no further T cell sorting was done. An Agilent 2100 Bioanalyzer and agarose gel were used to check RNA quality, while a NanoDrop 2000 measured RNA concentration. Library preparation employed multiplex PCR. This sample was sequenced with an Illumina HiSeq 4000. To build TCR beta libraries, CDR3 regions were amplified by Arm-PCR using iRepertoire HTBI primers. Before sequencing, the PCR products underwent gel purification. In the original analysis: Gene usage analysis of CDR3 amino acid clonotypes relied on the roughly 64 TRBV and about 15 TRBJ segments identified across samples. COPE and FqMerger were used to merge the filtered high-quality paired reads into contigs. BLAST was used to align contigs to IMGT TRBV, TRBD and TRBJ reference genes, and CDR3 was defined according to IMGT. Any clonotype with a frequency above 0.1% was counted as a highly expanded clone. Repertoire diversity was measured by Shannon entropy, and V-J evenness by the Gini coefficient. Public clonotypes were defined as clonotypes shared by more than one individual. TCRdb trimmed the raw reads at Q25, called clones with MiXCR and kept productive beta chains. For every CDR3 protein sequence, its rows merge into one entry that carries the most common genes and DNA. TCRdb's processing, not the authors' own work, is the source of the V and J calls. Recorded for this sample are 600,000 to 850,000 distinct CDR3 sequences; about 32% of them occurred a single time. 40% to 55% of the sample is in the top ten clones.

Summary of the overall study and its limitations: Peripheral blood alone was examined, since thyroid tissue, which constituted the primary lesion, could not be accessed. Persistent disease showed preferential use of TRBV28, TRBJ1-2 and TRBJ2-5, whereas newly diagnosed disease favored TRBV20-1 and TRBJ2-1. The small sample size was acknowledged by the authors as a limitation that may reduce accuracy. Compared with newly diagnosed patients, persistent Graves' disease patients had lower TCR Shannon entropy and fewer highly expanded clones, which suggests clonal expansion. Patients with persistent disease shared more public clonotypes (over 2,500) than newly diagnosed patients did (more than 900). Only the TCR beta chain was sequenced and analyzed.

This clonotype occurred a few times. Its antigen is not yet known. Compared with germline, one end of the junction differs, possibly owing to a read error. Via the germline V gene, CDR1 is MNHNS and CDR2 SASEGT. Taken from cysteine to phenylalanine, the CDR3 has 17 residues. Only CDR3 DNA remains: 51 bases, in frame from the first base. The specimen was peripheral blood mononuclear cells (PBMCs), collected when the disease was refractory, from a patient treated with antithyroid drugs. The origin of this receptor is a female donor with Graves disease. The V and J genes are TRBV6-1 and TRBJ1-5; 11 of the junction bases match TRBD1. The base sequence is TGTGCCAGCAGTAAAGCCCGGACAGGGGGCTTCGGTCAGCCCCAGCATTTT. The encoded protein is CASSKARTGGFGQPQHF.